Following are 32 T cell receptor beta chains from one sample sequenced in a study of cytomegalovirus exposure and HLA in healthy donors. Produced via immunoSEQ multiplex PCR; TCRdb's table is partial and in-frame only. The sample records 250,000 to 300,000 clones, around 87% being singletons. Input material: PBMCs. All receptors derive from a woman between 18 and 29 years old in good health and CMV-seronegative.

The chain joins TRBV18 to TRBJ2-1; D is undetermined. Germline lookup yields CDR1 KGHSH and CDR2 LQKENI. The CDR3 is made up of 12 amino acids. The germline V and J ends were trimmed by 6 bases and 8 bases, with 11 bases remaining between them. CDR3 nucleotides: TGTGCCAGCTCCCCGGTCCTAGATGAGCAGTTCTTC. Translated, it gives CASSPVLDEQFF.

V gene TRBV7-9 combines with J gene TRBJ2-1; D is possibly TRBD1 (6 bases). The V gene lost 5 bases and the J gene lost 6 bases, with 14 bases spanning the gap. The CDR3 extends over 14 amino acids. CDR1 is SEHNR and CDR2 is FQNEAQ in the germline V gene (reference sequence). The CDR3 nucleotides are TGTGCCAGCAGCCCGCGACAGGTCTCCAATGAGCAGTTCTTC. It encodes CASSPRQVSNEQFF.

The CDR3 sequence is CASSFQTLPPGLATDTQYF. For the CDR3, the DNA is TGTGCCAGCAGTTTCCAAACACTTCCTCCGGGACTAGCGACAGATACGCAGTATTTT. This chain uses TRBV27 with TRBJ2-3; 10 bases match TRBD2. CDR1 is MNHEY, CDR2 SMNVEV, per germline (reference sequence). The V gene end was trimmed by 3 bases and the J gene end by 3 bases; junction bases not matched to a gene: 15. The CDR3 has 19 amino acids.

This clone has only one observation. CDR3 in amino acids: CASSLGGERDYEQYV. The CDR3 DNA reads TGTGCCAGCAGCTTAGGAGGTGAGAGGGACTACGAGCAGTACGTC. The gene calls are TRBV13 and TRBJ2-7; tentatively, D is TRBD2 (5 bases). CDR3 length equals 15 residues. V was cut by 0 bases and J by 3 bases, with 12 bases left in between. The germline V gene has CDR1 PRHDT and CDR2 FYEKMQ (reference sequence).

This chain links TRBV6-8 with TRBJ2-1, with 14 nucleotides matching TRBD2. The CDR3 is 16 amino acids. Germline CDR1 and CDR2: MNHGY and SAAAGT. Trimming at V came to 4 bases and at J to 15 bases, leaving 14 bases not matched to a gene. CDR3 amino acids: CASSSTSGGEPRKVFF. The CDR3 region has the DNA TGTGCCAGCAGTTCGACTAGCGGGGGGGAGCCCCGGAAGGTGTTCTTC.

The chain carries TRBV18 and TRBJ2-5; 8 positions match TRBD1. Germline values: CDR1 KGHSH, CDR2 LQKENI. V was pared by 3 bases and J by 5 bases, with 5 bases of the junction left unmatched. The CDR3 totals 14 residues. The CDR3, as DNA: TGTGCCAGCTCACCCTCGGCAGGGGGCGAGACCCAGTACTTC. This encodes CASSPSAGGETQYF.

V usage is TRBV19 and J usage is TRBJ2-6; D is unresolved. Germline CDR1 LNHDA, CDR2 SQIVND (reference sequence). The CDR3 consists of 16 residues. Trimming left V 4 bases short and J 0 bases short, with 10 bases between. For the CDR3, the DNA is TGTGCCAGTAGTAGCAACCACAACTCTGGGGCCAACGTCCTGACTTTC. This gives the protein CASSSNHNSGANVLTF.

This clone was seen once. The J gene is TRBJ2-5, the V gene TRBV7-9, with 14 positions matching TRBD2. CDR3 length: 19 residues. The trim removed 4 bases at V and 5 bases at J, leaving 15 bases unmatched. Per germline, CDR1 SEHNR and CDR2 FQNEAQ (reference sequence). The CDR3 region is CASSSLARLAGGPGETQYF. The CDR3 bases are TGTGCCAGCAGCTCACTGGCGCGACTAGCGGGGGGGCCGGGTGAGACCCAGTACTTC.

The gene calls are TRBV5-1 and TRBJ2-2; tentatively, D is TRBD2 (5 bases). The CDR3 contains 15 residues. Trimming removed 0 bases from V and 1 base from J, with 7 bases in between. Germline V gives CDR1 SGHRS, CDR2 YFSETQ. The CDR3 DNA is TGCGCCAGCAGCTTGGGACTACAGAACACCGGGGAGCTGTTTTTT. Translation gives CASSLGLQNTGELFF. The full variable domain, with the rest looked up from reference TRBV5-1 and TRBJ2-2, is KAGVTQTPRYLIKTRGQQVTLSCSPISGHRSVSWYQQTPGQGLQFLFEYFSETQRNKGNFPGRFSGRQFSNSRSEMNVSTLELGDSALYLCASSLGLQNTGELFFGEGSRLTVL.

In DNA, the CDR3 is TGTGCCAGCAGCTTCGTGGGGGCCCGGCTGGAGACCCAGTACTTC. Its protein product is CASSFVGARLETQYF. The rearrangement links TRBV7-8 to TRBJ2-5; D may be TRBD1 (6 bases). Germline CDR1 reads SGHVS; CDR2 reads FQNEAQ. This CDR3 region has 15 residues. Trimming removed 3 bases at V and 5 bases at J, with 16 bases between.

V usage is TRBV19 and J usage is TRBJ2-7; 8 bases are shared with TRBD1. Per germline, CDR1 LNHDA and CDR2 SQIVND (reference sequence). This CDR3 has 11 amino acids. The trim removed 9 bases at V and 3 bases at J, leaving 1 base unmatched. CDR3 loop: CASRGRYEQYF. The CDR3 nucleotides read TGTGCCAGCAGGGGGCGCTACGAGCAGTACTTC.

This chain uses TRBV27 with TRBJ2-2, with 13 nucleotides matching TRBD2. CDR1 and CDR2 (germline): MNHEY, SMNVEV (reference sequence). The ends lost 3 bases at V and 1 base at J; junction bases unmatched: 2. The CDR3 is made up of 17 amino acids. The CDR3 DNA follows: TGTGCCAGCAGTTTGACTAGCGGGGGGCTGAACACCGGGGAGCTGTTTTTT. The encoded protein is CASSLTSGGLNTGELFF.

V is TRBV7-9 and J is TRBJ1-2; 8 bases fit TRBD1. Unmatched junction bases numbered 6, after V lost 5 bases and J lost 4 bases. The CDR3 sequence is 14 residues long. Germline CDR1 is SEHNR and CDR2 is FQNEAQ (reference sequence). CDR3 in DNA: TGTGCCAGCAGCCCAAGACAGGGGTCCTATGGCTACACCTTC. Translation gives CASSPRQGSYGYTF.

The CDR3 loop reads CASSISGGNRETQYF. As DNA, the CDR3 is TGTGCCAGCAGTATTAGCGGGGGGAATCGCGAGACCCAGTACTTC. The gene calls are TRBV2 and TRBJ2-5; TRBD2 matches 10 bases. Germline CDR1 is SNHLY and CDR2 is FYNNEI. Losses at the gene ends were 5 bases for V and 5 bases for J; bases not matched to a gene: 8. The CDR3 has 15 amino acids.

This clone has just one count. The gene calls are TRBV27 and TRBJ2-1, with 12 bases lining up with TRBD1. The CDR3 spans 14 residues. Germline CDR1 reads MNHEY; CDR2 reads SMNVEV (reference sequence). V shed 5 bases, J shed 7 bases, and the junction held 3 bases outside the gene matches. CDR3 amino acids: CASSLGQGANEQFF. The CDR3 nucleotides are TGTGCCAGCAGTCTGGGACAGGGGGCGAATGAGCAGTTCTTC.

The rearrangement joins TRBV19 to TRBJ2-2, with TRBD2 identical over 8 bases. This CDR3 is 15 amino acids long. V gave up 3 bases and J gave up 1 base; unmatched junction bases: 1. Per the germline V gene, CDR1 is LNHDA and CDR2 is SQIVND (reference sequence). This chain's CDR3 is CASSIAGGNTGELFF. For the CDR3, the DNA is TGTGCCAGTAGTATCGCGGGGGGGAACACCGGGGAGCTGTTTTTT.

V is TRBV5-6 and J is TRBJ2-3; TRBD1 is a possible D gene (6 bases). Trimming stripped 5 bases from V and 1 base from J, with 14 bases between. CDR1 and CDR2 from the germline V gene are SGHDT and YYEEEE. This CDR3 is 15 amino acids long. The CDR3 region has the DNA TGTGCCAGCAGTAGTTTCGAGGGGGGCACAGATACGCAGTATTTT. Translated, it gives CASSSFEGGTDTQYF. Combining the CDR3 with reference TRBV5-6 and TRBJ2-3 gives the whole variable domain DAGVTQSPTHLIKTRGQQVTLRCSPKSGHDTVSWYQQALGQGPQFIFQYYEEEERQRGNFPDRFSGHQFPNYSSELNVNALLLGDSALYLCASSSFEGGTDTQYFGPGTRLTVL.

This chain links TRBV18 with TRBJ1-6, with 7 bases that match TRBD1. Germline V gives CDR1 KGHSH, CDR2 LQKENI. V shed 2 bases, J shed 1 base, and the junction held 2 bases outside the gene matches. The CDR3 totals 16 residues. CDR3 residues: CASSPVRGSYNSPLHF. The CDR3 DNA follows: TGTGCCAGCTCACCAGTCAGGGGGTCCTATAATTCACCCCTCCACTTT.

The genes are TRBV7-6 and TRBJ1-6, with D maybe TRBD1 (5 bases). Germline CDR1 reads SGHVS; CDR2 reads FNYEAQ. V shed 3 bases and J shed 9 bases, with 15 bases lying between them. This CDR3 is 15 amino acids long. CDR3 region: CASSFNLRGTSPLHF. CDR3 bases: TGTGCCAGCAGCTTCAATCTCCGGGGGACTTCACCCCTCCACTTT.

This chain joins TRBV2 and TRBJ1-1, with TRBD1 identical over 9 bases. The germline V gene encodes CDR1 SNHLY and CDR2 FYNNEI. V shed 6 bases and J 5 bases; nucleotides not matched to a gene: 4. CDR3 size: 13 residues. For the CDR3, the DNA is TGTGCCAGCAGAACAGGGGGCTGGACTGAAGCTTTCTTT. This translates into CASRTGGWTEAFF.

The chain links TRBV27 to TRBJ2-7; D perhaps matches TRBD1 (5 bases). The germline V gene encodes CDR1 MNHEY and CDR2 SMNVEV (reference sequence). The V end lost 5 bases, the J end lost 0 bases, and 11 bases lay between the germline ends. The CDR3 length is 14 residues. CDR3 DNA: TGTGCCAGCAGTACCAGGGTTCTCTCCTACGAGCAGTACTTC. This gives the protein CASSTRVLSYEQYF.

The chain links TRBV6-1 to TRBJ1-4; D unclear. V was cut by 1 base and J by 6 bases, with 12 bases left in between. This CDR3 spans 15 amino acids. The germline V gene has CDR1 MNHNS and CDR2 SASEGT. CDR3 bases: TGTGCCAGCAGTGAAGTCCCAGGAGGAGATGAAAAACTGTTTTTT. Its protein is CASSEVPGGDEKLFF.

The V call is TRBV5-4, the J call TRBJ1-1, with TRBD1 as a possible D gene (6 bases). CDR3 size: 13 residues. V was trimmed by 5 bases and J by 5 bases, leaving 13 bases between them. CDR1 and CDR2 from the germline V gene are SGHNT and YYREEE (reference sequence). The CDR3 DNA is TGTGCCAGCAGAACGGAGGGGGGGACTGAAGCTTTCTTT. This translates into CASRTEGGTEAFF.

The chain couples TRBV28 to TRBJ2-5; D gene ambiguous. V lost 4 bases, J lost 1 base, and 7 bases lay in between. The CDR3 has 13 amino acids. CDR1 is MDHEN and CDR2 is SYDVKM in the germline V gene. Here the CDR3 reads CASSYPVQETQYF. DNA for the CDR3: TGTGCCAGCAGTTACCCGGTCCAAGAGACCCAGTACTTC.

This clone has a single count. The J gene is TRBJ2-5, the V gene TRBV7-3; 10 positions match TRBD2. CDR1 is SGHTA and CDR2 is FQGTGA in the germline V gene. This CDR3 spans 15 amino acids. Trimming cost V 5 bases and J 2 bases; bases outside gene matches: 5. CDR3: CASSLLAGVQETQYF. The CDR3 DNA follows: TGTGCCAGCAGCCTTCTAGCGGGGGTACAAGAGACCCAGTACTTC.

The DNA of the CDR3 is TGCGCCAGCAGCCAAGCGGGGGGCCTTCACAATGAGCAGTTCTTC. Its protein product is CASSQAGGLHNEQFF. This rearrangement joins TRBV4-1 to TRBJ2-1, with D tentatively TRBD2 (7 bases). This CDR3 spans 15 amino acids. Germline-derived CDR1 and CDR2 are MGHRA and YSYEKL. V gave up 1 base and J gave up 5 bases, with 12 bases separating them.

The chain uses TRBV7-6 and TRBJ2-1; D may be TRBD1 (6 bases). The germline gives CDR1 SGHVS, CDR2 FNYEAQ. This CDR3 comprises 15 residues. Trimming took off 5 bases at V and 0 bases at J, with 11 bases between the two ends. DNA of the CDR3: TGTGCCAGCAGCCTAACAGGGAGCTCCTACAATGAGCAGTTCTTC. As protein: CASSLTGSSYNEQFF.

This clone has only one observation. The chain has TRBV19 and TRBJ1-1; no clear D. This CDR3 is built from 15 residues. Germline CDR1 LNHDA, CDR2 SQIVND (reference sequence). Trimming left V 4 bases short and J 1 base short, with 13 bases between. DNA of the CDR3: TGTGCCAGTAGTACTATTCCGGGAGCGAACACTGAAGCTTTCTTT. Translation: CASSTIPGANTEAFF.

J is TRBJ1-1 and V is TRBV25-1; the match to TRBD1 covers 12 bases. The CDR3 length is 14 residues. Germline assignment: CDR1 MGHDK and CDR2 SYGVNS. V shed 6 bases, J shed 5 bases, and the junction held 4 bases outside the gene matches. The CDR3 DNA sequence: TGTGCCAGCAGGGGACAGGGGGCTGGAACTGAAGCTTTCTTT. Its translation: CASRGQGAGTEAFF.

The genes are TRBV7-2 and TRBJ1-5; a possible D gene is TRBD1 (6 bases). The CDR3 is 15 residues long. V lost 3 bases to trimming and J lost 4 bases, with 13 bases between them. Germline V gives CDR1 SGHTA, CDR2 FQGNSA. The CDR3 DNA is TGTGCCAGCAGCTTTTATCGGGACAATAATCAGCCCCAGCATTTT. Its translation is CASSFYRDNNQPQHF.

This clone appeared a single time. The rearrangement uses TRBV4-2 and TRBJ1-1; the D gene is possibly TRBD1 (5 bases). Per the germline V gene, CDR1 is LGHNA and CDR2 is YNFKEQ. The CDR3 is 12 residues long. Trimming cost V 1 base and J 10 bases, with 10 bases left between them. The CDR3 reads CASSQGRQGAFF. The CDR3 DNA sequence: TGTGCCAGCAGCCAAGGTCGCCAGGGAGCTTTCTTT.

As DNA, the CDR3 is TGTGCCACCTCCGGTAGACAGGGACTGTATGGCTACACCTTC. Amino acids: CATSGRQGLYGYTF. The rearrangement uses TRBV28 and TRBJ1-2; 7 bases are a match to TRBD1. This CDR3 is 14 amino acids long. Germline CDR1 is MDHEN and CDR2 is SYDVKM. With V trimmed by 10 bases and J by 5 bases, 13 bases remained unmatched.